This TCR beta chain was captured in a study of Ad26.COV2.S vaccination and SARS-CoV-2 variants. For the study at large: Intramuscular Ad26.COV2.S at 5x10^10 or 1x10^11 viral particles.

Germline V gene lookup returns CDR1 SGHRS and CDR2 YFSETQ. Trimming took 2 bases from V and 1 from J; bases not matched to a gene: 2. CDR3 size: 14 residues. TCRdb keeps only in-frame clones here, not all; method: immunoSEQ multiplex PCR. The sample shows 500,000 or so clones, 89% of them seen only once. The treatment here: over 15 received Ad26.COV2.S at low or high dose, single or two shots; 5 received placebo; per-sample allocation not given. On day 63 after the first injection, vaccine and placebo recipients gave samples. The sequencing used peripheral blood, collected in a trial of Ad26.COV2.S vaccine versus placebo. The J gene is TRBJ2-7, the V gene TRBV5-1; 8 bases are shared with TRBD1. The receptor comes from a person between 18 and 65 years old who received the Ad26.COV2.S COVID-19 vaccine or a placebo. The CDR3 sequence: CASSLQGVSYEQYF. DNA of the CDR3: TGCGCCAGCAGCTTACAGGGGGTATCCTACGAGCAGTACTTC.